Listed below are T cell receptor beta chains from one sample, sequenced in a study of T cell clones after liver transplantation. The method was immunoSEQ multiplex PCR; TCRdb's version includes in-frame clones alone and lacks a portion of them. The repertoire holds under 130,000 clones, around 80% seen once, with around 2.9% in the top ten. The sample consisted of CD4+ T cells from blood, taken approximately 50 months after liver transplant. The receptors were gathered from a human patient who received a liver transplant. Part of the T cell pool may stem from the graft donor. Each CDR3 is given with its conserved first and last residue. A D gene is named only where the DNA matches it firmly. For some rows the clone size is stated as once, few or many, or as a class when expanded; others skip it.

D gene: NA
clone size: NA
V gene: TRBV19
J gene: TRBJ1-2
CDR3 protein: CASTGRRGYGYTF
CDR3 DNA: TGTGCCAGTACGGGCAGGAGGGGCTATGGCTACACCTTC

D gene: NA
clone size: NA
V gene: TRBV5-1
J gene: TRBJ1-3
CDR3 protein: CATRPSSGNTIYF
CDR3 DNA: TGCGCCACCCGACCTAGCTCTGGAAACACCATATATTTT

D gene: TRBD1
clone size: NA
V gene: TRBV13
J gene: TRBJ2-5
CDR3 protein: CASSGYRDRGGETQYF
CDR3 DNA: TGTGCCAGCAGCGGATACCGGGACAGGGGAGGAGAGACCCAGTACTTC

D gene: TRBD1
clone size: NA
V gene: TRBV5-1
J gene: TRBJ2-4
CDR3 protein: CASSLGEGTGSLLAKNIQYF
CDR3 DNA: TGCGCCAGCAGCTTGGGAGAAGGGACAGGGTCCCTCCTAGCCAAAAACATTCAGTACTTC

D gene: TRBD2
clone size: once
V gene: TRBV25-1
J gene: TRBJ2-1
CDR3 protein: CASSDGTIYNEQFF
CDR3 DNA: TGTGCCAGCAGTGACGGGACTATCTACAATGAGCAGTTCTTC

D gene: TRBD1
clone size: NA
V gene: TRBV6-5
J gene: TRBJ1-1
CDR3 protein: CASSYRDAGGLGFF
CDR3 DNA: TGTGCCAGCAGTTACAGGGATGCAGGGGGACTGGGTTTCTTT

D gene: NA
clone size: NA
V gene: TRBV6-5
J gene: TRBJ1-1
CDR3 protein: CASRRYSTEAFF
CDR3 DNA: TGTGCCAGCAGACGCTATAGCACTGAAGCTTTCTTT

D gene: NA
clone size: NA
V gene: TRBV6-5
J gene: TRBJ2-2
CDR3 protein: CASRTGNHLTGELFF
CDR3 DNA: TGTGCCAGCAGAACCGGCAACCACCTGACCGGGGAGCTGTTTTTT

D gene: NA
clone size: NA
V gene: TRBV5-4
J gene: TRBJ1-1
CDR3 protein: CASSLDPGATEAFF
CDR3 DNA: TGTGCCAGCAGCCTGGACCCAGGGGCCACTGAAGCTTTCTTT

D gene: NA
clone size: NA
V gene: TRBV19
J gene: TRBJ2-3
CDR3 protein: CASSIRRGEGTDTQYF
CDR3 DNA: TGTGCCAGTAGTATCCGGAGGGGAGAGGGCACAGATACGCAGTATTTT

D gene: NA
clone size: NA
V gene: TRBV9
J gene: TRBJ1-6
CDR3 protein: CASSLFDSPASSSYNSPLHF
CDR3 DNA: TGTGCCAGCAGCTTGTTCGACAGTCCTGCCTCTAGCTCCTATAATTCACCCCTCCACTTT

D gene: NA
clone size: NA
V gene: TRBV5-3
J gene: TRBJ1-4
CDR3 protein: CARSLAISGYHEKLFF
CDR3 DNA: TGTGCCAGAAGCTTGGCCATATCTGGATACCATGAAAAACTGTTTTTT

D gene: NA
clone size: NA
V gene: TRBV7-2
J gene: TRBJ1-5
CDR3 protein: CASSLGDANLQPQHF
CDR3 DNA: TGTGCCAGCAGCTTAGGGGATGCGAACCTACAGCCCCAGCATTTT

D gene: NA
clone size: NA
V gene: TRBV30
J gene: TRBJ1-5
CDR3 protein: CAWSVGRRGQPQHF
CDR3 DNA: TGTGCCTGGAGTGTAGGAAGGAGGGGACAGCCCCAGCATTTT

D gene: NA
clone size: NA
V gene: TRBV6-6
J gene: TRBJ1-2
CDR3 protein: CASRRTLTEGYTF
CDR3 DNA: TGTGCCAGCAGGCGGACTTTAACAGAGGGCTACACCTTC

D gene: NA
clone size: NA
V gene: TRBV5-8
J gene: TRBJ2-7
CDR3 protein: CARASSGSYEQYF
CDR3 DNA: TGTGCCAGGGCTAGTTCGGGTTCCTACGAGCAGTACTTC

D gene: NA
clone size: NA
V gene: TRBV4-1
J gene: TRBJ2-5
CDR3 protein: CASSQDGGTSHLPETQYF
CDR3 DNA: TGCGCCAGCAGCCAAGATGGGGGAACTAGCCACCTCCCGGAGACCCAGTACTTC

D gene: NA
clone size: NA
V gene: TRBV5-1
J gene: TRBJ2-5
CDR3 protein: CASSLDVMDQETQYF
CDR3 DNA: TGCGCCAGCAGCTTGGATGTGATGGACCAAGAGACCCAGTACTTC